The subject of this entry is one T cell receptor beta chain. Its target is not known. This entry comes from a study of T cell responses to AZD1222 COVID-19 vaccine. The repertoire was sequenced with immunoSEQ multiplex PCR; TCRdb's copy has only in-frame clones and lacks some. The sample consists of roughly 150,000 clones, 80% to 90% of them appearing once. Regarding the study as a whole: Baseline seropositivity characterized only a handful of AZD1222 recipients. Reports say nearly half of spike-specific TCRs go after unmutated variant regions. Scientists sampled the repertoires only once the peak T cell response had passed. Possibly, clonal diversity was underestimated; donors were largely white British and included more females.

Trimming left V 1 base short and J 10 bases short, with 11 bases between. The CDR3 has 13 amino acids. Germline CDR1 PRHDT, CDR2 FYEKMQ (reference sequence). The clonotype originates from an adult in good health. The material sequenced was peripheral blood, taken on day 0 of AZD1222 vaccination. The rearrangement links TRBV13 to TRBJ2-1; D remains unclear. The CDR3 is CASSLEPVPEQFF. CDR3 DNA: TGTGCCAGCAGCTTAGAGCCCGTGCCGGAGCAGTTCTTC.